The present T cell receptor beta chain was sequenced within a study of cytomegalovirus exposure and HLA in healthy donors. Findings and caveats of the study: A missense DCLRE1C variant was associated with V- and J-gene trimming of TCR beta chains in a later analysis, and an independent cohort replicated the association.

The PCR ran on 60 Vbeta and 13 Jbeta primers. Sequencing was performed with immunoSEQ multiplex PCR; in TCRdb, only in-frame clones are kept and a portion is missing. Here the sample table reports some 84,000 clones. Notes on this clone: The target antigen is unknown.

This CDR3 has 15 amino acids. Deletions cut 1 base from V and 0 bases from J, with 9 bases between. In germline, CDR1 is MNHEY, CDR2 SMNVEV (reference sequence). The TCR originated in a man between 50 and 59 years old in good health and CMV-seronegative. The gene calls are TRBV27 and TRBJ1-2; perhaps TRBD1 as D (5 bases). The specimen sequenced was PBMCs. This CDR3 reads CASSLLGQANYGYTF. DNA of the CDR3: TGTGCCAGCAGTTTATTGGGGCAAGCTAACTATGGCTACACCTTC.